Below are 10 T cell receptor beta chains sequenced from a single sample in a study of breast tumors, draining lymph nodes, adjacent tissues. MiXCR, applied by TCRdb to the multiplex PCR reads, yields one record per CDR3 protein. The sample has about 230,000 distinct CDR3 sequences, about a third seen once; the top ten hold 1.2% to 1.5%. Samples came from axillary lymph nodes draining the breast cancer. Sequenced: axillary lymph node tissue. All receptors come from a female donor with breast cancer. Some clones in this sample may be carry-over from other donors' samples.

The chain is built from TRBV19 and TRBJ2-2, with D perhaps TRBD1 or TRBD2 (5 bases each). Looked up from germline, CDR1 is LNHDA and CDR2 is SQIVND (reference sequence). V shed 4 bases and J shed 7 bases, with 13 bases lying between them. The CDR3 has 14 amino acids. This CDR3 is CASSTSSRGGELFF. In DNA, the CDR3 is TGTGCCAGTAGTACCTCGTCGAGGGGCGGGGAGCTGTTTTTT.

Points on this clonotype: With a much larger clone just one base away, this may be a read error. J is TRBJ2-7 and V is TRBV14; D call uncertain. Germline V lookup: CDR1 SGHDN, CDR2 FVKESK. This CDR3 has 14 amino acids. The CDR3 nucleotides read TGTGCCAGCAGCCTAGGTAGGAAATTCTACGGGCAGTCCTTC. The encoded protein is CASSLGRKFYGQSF.

This chain joins TRBV9 and TRBJ2-3; 7 nucleotides align to TRBD2. The germline CDR1 and CDR2 sequences are SGDLS and YYNGEE. The length of the CDR3 is 21 residues. Germline trimming cut 6 bases from V and 4 bases from J; bases unmatched to any gene: 29. In DNA form, the CDR3 reads TGTGCCAGCACCTTTGGCGGGAGATCCCTGAGGCCTAGCGGAGGTTCAGATACGCAGTATTTT. Encoded protein: CASTFGGRSLRPSGGSDTQYF.

This clonotype was seen ten or more times. The V gene is TRBV7-2, the J gene TRBJ2-7, with a possible D match to TRBD2 (6 bases). The CDR3 sequence is 14 residues long. Germline V gives CDR1 SGHTA, CDR2 FQGNSA. V lost 4 bases and J 6 bases, leaving 16 bases between the germline ends. As DNA, the CDR3 is TGTGCCAGCAGCTGGGGGGACCAACGGGGCGAGCAGTACTTC. Residues: CASSWGDQRGEQYF.

This clonotype was detected ten times or more. This chain uses TRBV20-1 with TRBJ2-7; no definite D call. Germline V gene sequence: CDR1 DFQATT, CDR2 SNEGSKA (reference sequence). Trimming removed 0 bases at V and 2 bases at J, with 5 bases between. This CDR3 contains 12 residues. Here the CDR3 DNA reads TGCAGTGCTAGAGAACAAACCTACGAGCAGTACTTC. Protein: CSAREQTYEQYF.

For this clonotype: The junction departs from germline at one end; a sequencing error may be responsible. J is TRBJ2-1 and V is TRBV5-1; D possibly corresponds to TRBD2 (6 bases). The V gene's germline CDR1 is SGHRS and CDR2 YFSETQ. CDR3 length: 14 residues. Here the CDR3 reads CASSSGVAYNEQFF. CDR3 in DNA: TGCGCCAGCAGCTCGGGAGTCGCCTACAACGAGCAGTTCTTC. Full variable domain (missing parts from reference TRBV5-1 and TRBJ2-1): KAGVTQTPRYLIKTRGQQVTLSCSPISGHRSVSWYQQTPGQGLQFLFEYFSETQRNKGNFPGRFSGRQFSNSRSEMNVSTLELGDSALYLCASSSGVAYNEQFFGPGTRLTVL.

This clonotype has at least ten counts. The gene calls are TRBV4-2 and TRBJ2-3; no definite D call. The CDR3 runs to 13 residues. Germline-derived CDR1 and CDR2 are LGHNA and YNFKEQ. Trimming left V 2 bases short and J 2 bases short, with 5 bases between. The CDR3 is CASSQTLTDTQYF. The CDR3 nucleotides read TGTGCCAGCAGCCAAACCCTCACAGATACGCAGTATTTT.

As concerns this clonotype: Since no conserved phenylalanine or tryptophan closes the CDR3, a read error is the likely cause. It is unclear where the CDR3 begins or ends on the DNA, so no DNA is shown, and the CDR3 is as TCRdb lists it. This chain links TRBV20-1 with TRBJ1-4; TRBD1 is the table's D call and was not checked against the DNA. Per germline, CDR1 DFQATT and CDR2 SNEGSKA (reference sequence). Both ends counted, the CDR3 spans 10 residues. CDR3 sequence reads: CSARDSQGRI.

In this sample, this clonotype turned up many times. The chain is built from TRBV5-1 and TRBJ2-7, with TRBD2 matching over 10 bases. Germline lookup yields CDR1 SGHRS and CDR2 YFSETQ. The V gene end was trimmed by 2 bases and the J gene end by 2 bases; junction bases not matched to a gene: 1. This CDR3 has 14 amino acids. Here the CDR3 DNA reads TGCGCCAGCAGCTTTCTAGCGGGAGCCTACGAGCAGTACTTC. It translates to CASSFLAGAYEQYF. The full variable domain, with the rest looked up from reference TRBV5-1 and TRBJ2-7, is KAGVTQTPRYLIKTRGQQVTLSCSPISGHRSVSWYQQTPGQGLQFLFEYFSETQRNKGNFPGRFSGRQFSNSRSEMNVSTLELGDSALYLCASSFLAGAYEQYFGPGTRLTVT.

In this sample, this clonotype turned up many times. The chain links TRBV7-8 to TRBJ2-1, with TRBD1 matching 9 bases. Per germline, CDR1 SGHVS and CDR2 FQNEAQ. Trimming removed 3 bases from V and 4 bases from J; junction bases left unmatched: 1. The CDR3 has 14 amino acids. Written as DNA, the CDR3 is TGTGCCAGCAGCTTGGACAGGGGATACAATGAGCAGTTCTTC. Translating it yields CASSLDRGYNEQFF.